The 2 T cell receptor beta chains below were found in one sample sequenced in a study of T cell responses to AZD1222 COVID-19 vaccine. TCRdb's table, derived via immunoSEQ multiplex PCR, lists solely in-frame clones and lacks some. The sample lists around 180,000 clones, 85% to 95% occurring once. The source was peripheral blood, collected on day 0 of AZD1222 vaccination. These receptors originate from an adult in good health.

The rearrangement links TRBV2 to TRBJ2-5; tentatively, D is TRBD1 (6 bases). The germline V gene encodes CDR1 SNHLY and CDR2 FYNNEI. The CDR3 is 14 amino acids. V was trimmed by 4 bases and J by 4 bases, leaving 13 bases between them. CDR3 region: CASSGQAGPETQYF. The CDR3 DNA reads TGTGCCAGCAGTGGACAGGCAGGGCCAGAGACCCAGTACTTC.

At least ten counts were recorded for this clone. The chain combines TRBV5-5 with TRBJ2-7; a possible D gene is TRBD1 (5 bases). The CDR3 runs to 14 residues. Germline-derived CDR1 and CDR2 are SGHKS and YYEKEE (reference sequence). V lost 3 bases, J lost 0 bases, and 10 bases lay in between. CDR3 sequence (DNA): TGTGCCAGCAGCTGGGGCCGGAGCTCCTACGAGCAGTACTTC. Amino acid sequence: CASSWGRSSYEQYF.